The text below deals with one T cell receptor (beta chain). Which antigen it targets is not known. Base qualities are not at hand, and no much larger clone is one base apart. This specimen includes other DNA sequences encoding the same CDR3. This sample is drawn from a study of T cell responses to AZD1222 COVID-19 vaccine (TCRdb year 2021). Regarding the research as a whole: AZD1222 recipients with second doses at about 4 weeks or about 12 weeks were pooled, because spike-specific TCR depth and breadth did not differ between schedules. Enrollment into the trials was organized by age into subgroups of 18-55, 56-69 and 70-plus years, and those subgroups contained approximately 160, 26 and 62 TCR-sequenced participants, respectively. A total of over 230 trial participants underwent TCR sequencing, of whom around 210 had received two doses of AZD1222 and 26 had received two doses of the MenACWY control vaccine. General study outcomes and caveats: No day 14 peak-response samples were available, so repertoires were characterized only after the peak T cell response. Reportedly, almost half of the unique spike-specific TCRs recognized epitopes lying outside the regions that are mutated in the B.1.351 and B.1.1.7 variants. Conclusions about previously exposed vaccinees are limited, since just five to seven AZD1222 recipients were seropositive for SARS-CoV-2 at baseline. In the small 56-69-year group, the increase in depth fell short of significance, most likely because of low power. Participants were mostly white British and included more females than males, and it was suggested by the authors that clonal diversity may have been underestimated. The whole spike protein was spanned by vaccine-associated CD4 TCRs, and dominant responses were seen in regions 160-218 and 743-854. Spike-specific TCR breadth and depth rose significantly after two AZD1222 doses compared with day 0 and with MenACWY recipients.

The CDR3 sequence holds 11 residues, the cysteine and phenylalanine included. Only the CDR3 DNA is retained, 33 bases long and in frame from the first base. The germline ends are 3 bases apart after V is trimmed by 4 bases and J by 2 bases. From a lookup of the germline V gene, CDR1 and CDR2 are SQVTM and ANQGSEA. The CDR3 regions of human TCRbeta chains were subjected to immunosequencing. Per the original workflow: Repertoire TCRs were matched against a reference library of SARS-CoV-2-specific TCRs generated with the MIRA antigen-specificity platform. Breadth was defined as the fraction of unique TCRs that were SARS-CoV-2-associated. Depth was defined as the fraction of total T cells that were SARS-CoV-2-associated. Each spike-specific TCR was assigned to its reactive spike region and to a CD4 or CD8 class using the MIRA data. Log10-transformed breadth and depth values were compared by one-way ANOVA with Sidak's multiple comparisons tests. The immuneACCESS repertoire file appears here via TCRdb, limited to in-frame rearrangements. These files lack a portion of the clones; in checked studies, under half of the deficit traces to unresolved V genes, and the cause of the others is not known. The V and J calls and clone size come from that table; D and trimming were worked out from the DNA. This sample has roughly 120,000 clones in its table, and around 84% of those were observed once. The ten most abundant clones make up around 7.7% of the sample.

Sample time point, as interpreted from the label and publication: baseline before first vaccination. Vaccinee samples were obtained from the UK trials COV001 and COV002, which included a single-blind randomized controlled phase 2/3 trial of AZD1222 (ChAdOx1 nCoV-19) in healthy adults. For TCRbeta chain sequencing, PBMC samples were collected from trial participants at day 0 and at day 28 after the second dose. The receptor was derived from an adult in good health. Here the sequenced sample was peripheral blood, taken on day 0 of AZD1222 vaccination. The sequence joins TRBV29-1 to TRBJ2-1; the D gene assignment is ambiguous. Read as DNA, the sequence is TGCAGCGTTGTCCCCTACAATGAGCAGTTCTTC. It translates to CSVVPYNEQFF.